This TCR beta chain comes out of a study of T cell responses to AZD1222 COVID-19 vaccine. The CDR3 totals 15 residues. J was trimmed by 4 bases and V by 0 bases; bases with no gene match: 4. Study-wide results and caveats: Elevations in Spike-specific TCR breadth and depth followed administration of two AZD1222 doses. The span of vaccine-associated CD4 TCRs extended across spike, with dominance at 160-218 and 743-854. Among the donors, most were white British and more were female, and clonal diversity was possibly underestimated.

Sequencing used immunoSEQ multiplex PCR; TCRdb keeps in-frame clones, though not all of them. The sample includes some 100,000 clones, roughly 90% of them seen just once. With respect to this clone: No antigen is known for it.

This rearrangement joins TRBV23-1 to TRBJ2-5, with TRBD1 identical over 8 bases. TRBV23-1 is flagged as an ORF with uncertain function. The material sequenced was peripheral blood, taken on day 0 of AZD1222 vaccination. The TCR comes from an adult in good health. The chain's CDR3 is CASSQSRTGGETQYF. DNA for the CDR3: TGCGCCAGCAGTCAATCTCGCACAGGGGGAGAGACCCAGTACTTC.